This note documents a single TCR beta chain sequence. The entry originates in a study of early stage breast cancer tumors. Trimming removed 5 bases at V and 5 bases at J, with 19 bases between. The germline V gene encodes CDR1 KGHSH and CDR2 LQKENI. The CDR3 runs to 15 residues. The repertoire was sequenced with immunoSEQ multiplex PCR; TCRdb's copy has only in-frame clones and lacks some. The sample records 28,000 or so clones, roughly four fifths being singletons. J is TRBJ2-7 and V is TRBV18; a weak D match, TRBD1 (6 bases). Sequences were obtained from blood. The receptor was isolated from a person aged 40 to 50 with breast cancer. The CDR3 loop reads CASSSSQGTVDEQYF. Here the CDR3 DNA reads TGTGCCAGCTCATCCTCACAGGGAACCGTGGACGAGCAGTACTTC.